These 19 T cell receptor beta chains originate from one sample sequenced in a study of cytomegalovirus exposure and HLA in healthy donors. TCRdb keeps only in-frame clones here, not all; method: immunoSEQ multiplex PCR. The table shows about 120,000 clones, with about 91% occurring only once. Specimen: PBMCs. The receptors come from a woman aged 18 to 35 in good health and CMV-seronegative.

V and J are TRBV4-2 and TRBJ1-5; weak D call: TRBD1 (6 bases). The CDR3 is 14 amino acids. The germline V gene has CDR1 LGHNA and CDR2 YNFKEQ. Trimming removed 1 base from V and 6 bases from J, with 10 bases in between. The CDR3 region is CASSQAGEGQPQHF. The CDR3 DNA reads TGTGCCAGCAGCCAAGCAGGGGAAGGTCAGCCCCAGCATTTT.

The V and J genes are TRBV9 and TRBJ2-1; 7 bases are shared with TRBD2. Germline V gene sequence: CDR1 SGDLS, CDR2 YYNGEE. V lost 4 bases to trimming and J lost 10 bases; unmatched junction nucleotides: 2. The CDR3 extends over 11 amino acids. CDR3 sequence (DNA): TGTGCCAGCAGCAAAGCGGGGGAGCAGTTCTTC. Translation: CASSKAGEQFF.

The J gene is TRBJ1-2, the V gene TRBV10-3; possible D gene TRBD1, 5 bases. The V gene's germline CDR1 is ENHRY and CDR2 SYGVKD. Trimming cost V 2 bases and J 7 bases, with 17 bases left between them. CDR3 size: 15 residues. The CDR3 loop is CAISEVSTAILGYTF. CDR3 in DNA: TGTGCCATCAGTGAGGTTTCGACAGCTATTCTTGGCTACACCTTC.

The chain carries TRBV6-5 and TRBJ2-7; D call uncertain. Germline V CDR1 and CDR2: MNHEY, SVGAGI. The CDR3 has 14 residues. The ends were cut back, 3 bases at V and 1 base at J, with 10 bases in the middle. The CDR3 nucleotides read TGTGCCAGCAGTTATTCCCCCCAGTCCTACGAGCAGTACTTC. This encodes CASSYSPQSYEQYF.

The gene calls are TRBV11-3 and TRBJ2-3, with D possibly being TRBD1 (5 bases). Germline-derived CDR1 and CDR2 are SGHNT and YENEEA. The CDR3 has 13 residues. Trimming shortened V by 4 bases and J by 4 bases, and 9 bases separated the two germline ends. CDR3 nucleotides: TGTGCCAGCAGCTATCAGGGCGCAGATACGCAGTATTTT. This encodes CASSYQGADTQYF.

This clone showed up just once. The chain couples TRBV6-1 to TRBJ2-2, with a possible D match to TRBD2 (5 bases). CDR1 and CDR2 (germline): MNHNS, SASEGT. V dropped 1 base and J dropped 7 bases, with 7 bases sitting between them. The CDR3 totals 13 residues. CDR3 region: CASSEEGSGELFF. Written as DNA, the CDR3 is TGTGCCAGCAGTGAAGAAGGGAGCGGGGAGCTGTTTTTT.

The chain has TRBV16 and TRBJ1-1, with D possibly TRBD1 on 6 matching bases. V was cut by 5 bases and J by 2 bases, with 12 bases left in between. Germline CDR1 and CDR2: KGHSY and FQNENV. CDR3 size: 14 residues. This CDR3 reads CASSATQGNTEAFF. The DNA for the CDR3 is TGTGCCAGCAGCGCCACACAGGGAAACACTGAAGCTTTCTTT.

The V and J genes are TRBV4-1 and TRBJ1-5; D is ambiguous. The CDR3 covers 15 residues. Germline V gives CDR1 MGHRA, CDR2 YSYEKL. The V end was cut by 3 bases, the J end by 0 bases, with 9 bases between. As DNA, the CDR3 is TGCGCCAGCAGCCAGGAGGAGGCTAGCAATCAGCCCCAGCATTTT. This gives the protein CASSQEEASNQPQHF.

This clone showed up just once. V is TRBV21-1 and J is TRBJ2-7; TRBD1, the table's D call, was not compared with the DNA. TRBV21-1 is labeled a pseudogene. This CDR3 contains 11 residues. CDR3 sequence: CASSGQVEQYF. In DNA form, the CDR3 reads TGTGCCAGCAGCGGACAGGTCGAGCAGTACTTC.

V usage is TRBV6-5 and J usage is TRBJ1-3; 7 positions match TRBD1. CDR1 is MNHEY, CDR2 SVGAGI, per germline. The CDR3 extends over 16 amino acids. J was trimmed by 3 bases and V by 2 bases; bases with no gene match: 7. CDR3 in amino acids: CASSYRGDSGGNTIYF. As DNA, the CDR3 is TGTGCCAGCAGTTACAGAGGGGACAGCGGTGGAAACACCATATATTTT.

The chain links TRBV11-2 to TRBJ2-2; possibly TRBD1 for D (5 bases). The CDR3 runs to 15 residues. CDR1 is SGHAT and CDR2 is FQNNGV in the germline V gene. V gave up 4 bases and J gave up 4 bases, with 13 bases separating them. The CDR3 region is CASSSIPGFTGELFF. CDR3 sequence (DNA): TGTGCCAGCAGCTCCATTCCAGGGTTCACCGGGGAGCTGTTTTTT.

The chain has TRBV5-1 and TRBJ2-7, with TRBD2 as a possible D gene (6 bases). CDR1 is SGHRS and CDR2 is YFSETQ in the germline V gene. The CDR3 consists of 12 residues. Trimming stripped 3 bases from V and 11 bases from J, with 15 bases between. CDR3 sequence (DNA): TGCGCCAGCAGCTCCGGAGGCGGGGACGAGTACTTC. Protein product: CASSSGGGDEYF.

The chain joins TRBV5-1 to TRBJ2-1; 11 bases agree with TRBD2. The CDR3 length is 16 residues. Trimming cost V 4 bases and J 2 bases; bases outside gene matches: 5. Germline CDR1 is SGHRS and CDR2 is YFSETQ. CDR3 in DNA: TGCGCCAGCAGCCCGCTTAGCGGGGGGGCCTACAATGAGCAGTTCTTC. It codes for CASSPLSGGAYNEQFF.

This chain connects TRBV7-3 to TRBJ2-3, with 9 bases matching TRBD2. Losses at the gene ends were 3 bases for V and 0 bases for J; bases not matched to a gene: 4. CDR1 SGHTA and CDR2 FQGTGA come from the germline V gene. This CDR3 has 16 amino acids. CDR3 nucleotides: TGTGCCAGCAGCTTCCGACTAGCGGCGAGCACAGATACGCAGTATTTT. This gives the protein CASSFRLAASTDTQYF.

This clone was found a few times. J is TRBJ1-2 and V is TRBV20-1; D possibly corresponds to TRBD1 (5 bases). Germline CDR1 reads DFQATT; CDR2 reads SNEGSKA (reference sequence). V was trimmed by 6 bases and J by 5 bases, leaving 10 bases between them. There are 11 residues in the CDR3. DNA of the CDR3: TGCAGTGCAAGACAGTTTTATGGCTACACCTTC. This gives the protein CSARQFYGYTF.

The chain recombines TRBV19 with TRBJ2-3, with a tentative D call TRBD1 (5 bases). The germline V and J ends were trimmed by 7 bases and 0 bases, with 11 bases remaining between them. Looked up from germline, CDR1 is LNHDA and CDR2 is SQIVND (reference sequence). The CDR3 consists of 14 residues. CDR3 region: CASNQGWSTDTQYF. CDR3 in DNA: TGTGCCAGTAATCAGGGATGGAGCACAGATACGCAGTATTTT. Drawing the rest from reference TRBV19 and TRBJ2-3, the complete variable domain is DGGITQSPKYLFRKEGQNVTLSCEQNLNHDAMYWYRQDPGQGLRLIYYSQIVNDFQKGDIAEGYSVSREKKESFPLTVTSAQKNPTAFYLCASNQGWSTDTQYFGPGTRLTVL.

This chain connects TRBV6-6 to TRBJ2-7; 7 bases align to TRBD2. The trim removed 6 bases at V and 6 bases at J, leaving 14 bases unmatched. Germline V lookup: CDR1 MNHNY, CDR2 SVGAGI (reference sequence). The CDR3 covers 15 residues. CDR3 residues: CASRGRGGGLGEQYF. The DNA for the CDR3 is TGTGCCAGCAGGGGGAGGGGAGGAGGACTGGGCGAGCAGTACTTC.

CDR3 bases: TGTGCCAGCAGCTTAACAGGTCCCGGGGCGAACACCGGGGAGCTGTTTTTT. Its translation: CASSLTGPGANTGELFF. This chain joins TRBV7-3 and TRBJ2-2; tentatively, D is TRBD2 (5 bases). Deletions cut 0 bases from V and 0 bases from J, with 11 bases between. The CDR3 consists of 17 residues. Per the germline V gene, CDR1 is SGHTA and CDR2 is FQGTGA.

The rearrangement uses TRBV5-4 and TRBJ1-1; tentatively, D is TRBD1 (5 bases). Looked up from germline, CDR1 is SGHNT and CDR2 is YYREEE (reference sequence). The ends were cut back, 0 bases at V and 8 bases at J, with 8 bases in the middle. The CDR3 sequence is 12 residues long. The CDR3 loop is CASSLARTEAFF. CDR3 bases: TGTGCCAGCAGCTTGGCCCGGACAGAAGCTTTCTTT.